This TCR beta chain was profiled in a study of OX40 agonist ivuxolimab in advanced cancers. Turning to the overall study: Ivuxolimab, which targeted the costimulatory receptor OX40 (CD134), was an agonistic, fully human IgG2 monoclonal antibody. In the dose-escalation cohort, 70% to 90% of patients were male, and the mean age was 60 years with a range of about 23 to 79. The paper covers the monotherapy dose-escalation part of the phase I ivuxolimab trial, which included N ≈ 57 patients. Intravenous ivuxolimab was administered to patients every 2 weeks at six dose levels: 0.01, 0.1, 0.3, 1.5, 3 and 10 mg/kg. Peripheral TCRbeta sequencing aimed to test whether ivuxolimab altered TCR sequence diversity and caused clonal T-cell expansion. Of the 50 or so patients in dose escalation, about 20 had hepatocellular carcinoma, some 15 had melanoma, 9 had renal cell carcinoma and 9 had head and neck cancer. Three dose-escalation patients achieved partial responses, one with hepatocellular carcinoma and two with cutaneous melanoma. Prior anti-PD-1, anti-PD-L1 or anti-CTLA-4 therapy was permitted, and checkpoint inhibitors had been received by roughly 42% of dose-escalation patients.

Via the germline V gene, CDR1 is SGHAT and CDR2 FQNNGV. The CDR3 sequence holds 15 residues, the cysteine and phenylalanine included. Only CDR3 DNA is held: 45 bases, read in frame from base 1. The junction shows trimming of 3 bases on V and 0 bases on J, plus 6 bases between the germline ends. Patients with a history of autoimmune disease or receiving systemic immunosuppression were excluded from the trial. In every dose cohort, peripheral blood was drawn for TCR sequencing at baseline, cycle 4 day 1, and cycle 7 day 1. The samples were taken from a phase I, first-in-human, multicenter, open-label dose-escalation trial of ivuxolimab. The trial enrolled adults with locally advanced or metastatic head and neck squamous cell, hepatocellular, melanoma or renal cell carcinoma. Before TCR sequencing, CD4+ and CD8+ T cells were separately sorted from peripheral blood. As regards this clone: It lacks a known antigen. Base quality data are lacking; no much larger clone is found one base away.

General study outcomes and caveats: At doses of 0.1 to 3.0 mg/kg, clonal expansion of both CD4+ and CD8+ blood T cells was observed from baseline to week 6. Low levels of normalized T-cell clonal expansion were also seen in some patients who did not respond. Which antigens the clonally expanded peripheral T cells were specific for was not determined. In the 0.1-3.0 mg/kg groups, partial responders had among the lowest normalized peripheral clonal expansion, particularly in CD8+ T cells. On average, CD8+ T cells showed more expanded clones than CD4+ T cells after ivuxolimab.

Genomic DNA was isolated from the sorted cells so that the TCRbeta CDR3 region could be sequenced. The immunoSEQ Assay was used for sequencing of TCRbeta CDR3 regions. TCRdb holds this immuneACCESS table with in-frame rearrangements only. Some clones are missing; in checked studies, unresolved V genes explain under half, and the rest has no known cause. This sample is represented by about 70,000 clones; approximately 89% of them were singletons. Roughly 1% of the sample rests with the top ten. The sample in question was CD4+ or CD8+ T cells sorted from blood, obtained in a trial of the OX40 agonist ivuxolimab. Here the chain combines TRBV11-2 and TRBJ2-6; a confident D gene designation cannot be given. This clonotype was sampled from an adult with an advanced solid tumor such as melanoma, head and neck, liver or kidney cancer. The nucleotides read TGTGCCAGCAGCTTTTCACACTCTGGGGCCAACGTCCTGACTTTC. Protein translation: CASSFSHSGANVLTF.